This passage covers 21 T cell receptor beta chains from one sample sequenced in a study of blood T cell repertoires in COVID-19. Some clones are missing from TCRdb's copy, which holds only in-frame ones; the method was immunoSEQ multiplex PCR. The data contain about 520,000 clones, 80% to 90% of them seen just once; the ten biggest clones take up roughly 3.2%. The material sequenced was peripheral blood. The receptors originated from a human donor in a cohort sampled during active COVID-19.

The chain links TRBV6-5 to TRBJ2-2; 10 nucleotides align to TRBD2. V was pared by 4 bases and J by 3 bases, with 5 bases of the junction left unmatched. Looked up from germline, CDR1 is MNHEY and CDR2 is SVGAGI. This CDR3 has 16 amino acids. The CDR3 region is CASSSGTSADTGELFF. CDR3 sequence (DNA): TGTGCCAGCAGTTCCGGGACTAGCGCCGACACCGGGGAGCTGTTTTTT.

A few counts support this clone. This chain connects TRBV7-9 to TRBJ1-1; no clear D. Germline V gene lookup returns CDR1 SEHNR and CDR2 FQNEAQ (reference sequence). Trimming shortened V by 5 bases and J by 0 bases, and 19 bases separated the two germline ends. The CDR3 loop spans 17 amino acids. This CDR3 is CASSPRLGPRMNTEAFF. Written as DNA, the CDR3 is TGTGCCAGCAGCCCGCGATTGGGCCCGCGAATGAACACTGAAGCTTTCTTT.

This CDR3 reads CATPPPRDRSPYEQYF. The CDR3 bases are TGTGCCACCCCACCTCCCCGGGACAGGAGTCCCTACGAGCAGTACTTC. The rearrangement uses TRBV27 and TRBJ2-7; 8 positions agree with TRBD1. The V gene end was trimmed by 10 bases and the J gene end by 2 bases; junction bases not matched to a gene: 16. Germline lookup yields CDR1 MNHEY and CDR2 SMNVEV (reference sequence). The CDR3 is 16 residues long.

The V gene is TRBV9, the J gene TRBJ2-2; D is perhaps TRBD2 (5 bases). V lost 0 bases and J 4 bases, leaving 10 bases between the germline ends. The CDR3 consists of 15 residues. Per the germline V gene, CDR1 is SGDLS and CDR2 is YYNGEE. This chain's CDR3 is CASSVDGEGTGELFF. CDR3 DNA: TGTGCCAGCAGCGTAGACGGGGAAGGCACCGGGGAGCTGTTTTTT.

The CDR3 reads CASSFQGSGELFF. The CDR3 DNA follows: TGTGCCAGCAGTTTTCAGGGGTCCGGGGAGCTGTTTTTT. The V gene is TRBV12-3 or TRBV12-4, the J gene TRBJ2-2, with D maybe TRBD1 (6 bases). Trimming removed 3 bases from V and 6 bases from J, with 8 bases in between. The CDR3 runs to 13 residues.

This clone was observed a single time. This chain connects TRBV3-1 (or the pseudogene TRBV3-2) to TRBJ2-5, with 7 nucleotides matching TRBD2. Germline V gene lookup returns CDR1 LGHDT and CDR2 YNNKEL (reference sequence). J was trimmed by 5 bases and V by 3 bases; bases with no gene match: 15. This CDR3 has 17 amino acids. In DNA form, the CDR3 reads TGTGCCAGCAGCCAGGCCCAACTAGCGCCCGGTGATGAGACCCAGTACTTC. It translates to CASSQAQLAPGDETQYF.

The CDR3 spells CASSQDEGTAWEQYF. Here the CDR3 DNA reads TGCGCCAGCAGCCAAGATGAGGGTACGGCGTGGGAGCAGTACTTC. This chain connects TRBV4-1 to TRBJ2-7, with D tentatively TRBD2 (5 bases). The germline V gene has CDR1 MGHRA and CDR2 YSYEKL. Trimming cost V 0 bases and J 7 bases, with 16 bases left between them. The CDR3 is made up of 15 amino acids.

V and J are TRBV7-2 and TRBJ2-3, with 11 bases that match TRBD2. The germline V gene encodes CDR1 SGHTA and CDR2 FQGNSA. CDR3 size: 17 residues. V was clipped by 3 bases and J by 3 bases; unmatched bases: 8. In DNA form, the CDR3 reads TGTGCCAGCAGCTTGCGACTAGCGGGAATGGGTACAGATACGCAGTATTTT. This encodes CASSLRLAGMGTDTQYF.

The chain recombines TRBV18 with TRBJ1-2, with 8 bases aligning to TRBD1. Germline V gene data show CDR1 as KGHSH and CDR2 as LQKENI. The V gene end was trimmed by 6 bases and the J gene end by 8 bases; junction bases not matched to a gene: 5. The CDR3 is 12 residues long. The CDR3 DNA is TGTGCCAGCTCGGGACAGGCGGAGGGCTACACCTTC. Protein sequence: CASSGQAEGYTF.

This clone was recorded many times. The rearrangement joins TRBV7-2 to TRBJ2-3, with TRBD2 matching over 12 bases. The CDR3 is 16 amino acids. CDR1 and CDR2 (germline): SGHTA, FQGNSA. With 1 base clipped from V and 4 bases from J, the junction kept 3 bases outside the gene matches. The CDR3 DNA follows: TGTGCCAGCAGCTTAGAGACTAGCGGGAGCTCAGATACGCAGTATTTT. It encodes CASSLETSGSSDTQYF.

The V call is TRBV20-1, the J call TRBJ2-1; the D gene is possibly TRBD2 (5 bases). Germline V gene data show CDR1 as DFQATT and CDR2 as SNEGSKA (reference sequence). The CDR3 is 11 residues long. In nucleotides, the CDR3 is TGCAGGGCGGGCTTCTACAATGAGCAGTTCTTC. Its protein is CRAGFYNEQFF.

The chain is built from TRBV19 and TRBJ1-2, with 7 bases that match TRBD1. The V segment lost 6 bases and the J segment 3 bases; nucleotides outside the gene matches: 4. This CDR3 has 13 amino acids. Germline CDR1 reads LNHDA; CDR2 reads SQIVND (reference sequence). CDR3 coding DNA: TGTGCCAGTAGAAGGGGGACAGACTATGGCTACACCTTC. This codes for CASRRGTDYGYTF.

V gene TRBV5-5 combines with J gene TRBJ1-6, with 9 nucleotides matching TRBD1. The germline V gene has CDR1 SGHKS and CDR2 YYEKEE (reference sequence). The J segment lost 10 bases and the V segment lost 4 bases, leaving 6 bases of the junction unmatched. The CDR3 sequence is 14 residues long. The CDR3 sequence: CASSQGTGRSPLHF. The CDR3 DNA is TGTGCCAGCAGCCAGGGGACAGGGCGATCACCCCTCCACTTT.

The chain uses TRBV5-1 and TRBJ1-5, with 11 bases identical to TRBD1. The CDR3 has 15 residues. Germline CDR1 is SGHRS and CDR2 is YFSETQ. Losses at the gene ends were 3 bases for V and 2 bases for J; bases not matched to a gene: 1. The CDR3 protein is CASSWTGGGNQPQHF. The DNA for the CDR3 is TGCGCCAGCAGCTGGACAGGGGGCGGCAATCAGCCCCAGCATTTT.

The rearrangement joins TRBV5-1 to TRBJ2-1; 12 bases agree with TRBD2. There are 17 residues in the CDR3. V lost 2 bases and J lost 0; bases outside the gene matches: 3. Germline CDR1 is SGHRS and CDR2 is YFSETQ. The CDR3 sequence is CASSLPTSGGSYNEQFF. The CDR3 bases are TGCGCCAGCAGCTTACCGACTAGCGGGGGCTCCTACAATGAGCAGTTCTTC.

This rearrangement joins TRBV11-2 to TRBJ2-5, with 10 bases matching TRBD2. The V gene's germline CDR1 is SGHAT and CDR2 FQNNGV. J was trimmed by 1 base and V by 1 base; bases with no gene match: 12. The CDR3 has 19 amino acids. The CDR3 loop reads CASSLAGGSGRTRQETQYF. The DNA of the CDR3 is TGTGCCAGCAGCTTAGCTGGCGGTAGCGGGAGGACCCGCCAAGAGACCCAGTACTTC.

CDR3 loop: CASLPVSAAGGKGNTIYF. For the CDR3, the DNA is TGTGCCAGCCTCCCGGTATCCGCCGCGGGGGGAAAAGGAAACACCATATATTTT. V is TRBV27 and J is TRBJ1-3; D may be TRBD1 (5 bases). Germline V gene data show CDR1 as MNHEY and CDR2 as SMNVEV (reference sequence). V was cut by 8 bases and J by 4 bases, with 27 bases left in between. This CDR3 comprises 18 residues.

This chain connects TRBV7-2 to TRBJ1-1; 9 bases are a match to TRBD1. V shed 5 bases and J 5 bases; nucleotides not matched to a gene: 3. Germline V gene lookup returns CDR1 SGHTA and CDR2 FQGNSA. The CDR3 extends over 13 amino acids. DNA for the CDR3: TGTGCCAGCAGCACGGGACAGGGAACTGAAGCTTTCTTT. It codes for CASSTGQGTEAFF.

V is TRBV19 and J is TRBJ1-1; 10 bases fit TRBD1. V lost 3 bases and J lost 3; bases outside the gene matches: 7. Germline V lookup: CDR1 LNHDA, CDR2 SQIVND (reference sequence). The CDR3 contains 16 residues. The CDR3 DNA follows: TGTGCCAGTAGTATGATGGGACAGGGGCCGTACACTGAAGCTTTCTTT. This codes for CASSMMGQGPYTEAFF. Complete variable domain (other parts from reference TRBV19 and TRBJ1-1): DGGITQSPKYLFRKEGQNVTLSCEQNLNHDAMYWYRQDPGQGLRLIYYSQIVNDFQKGDIAEGYSVSREKKESFPLTVTSAQKNPTAFYLCASSMMGQGPYTEAFFGQGTRLTVV.

This clone was detected only once. The chain couples TRBV15 to TRBJ1-2, with D hard to call. The ends were cut back, 5 bases at V and 5 bases at J, with 12 bases in the middle. Germline assignment: CDR1 LNHNV and CDR2 YYDKDF (reference sequence). This CDR3 is 13 amino acids long. The CDR3 here is CATSPSSVYGYTF. The CDR3 bases are TGTGCCACCAGCCCCTCTTCGGTGTATGGCTACACCTTC.

This clone has a handful of counts. The chain is built from TRBV30 and TRBJ2-1; possible D gene TRBD2, 6 bases. Looked up from germline, CDR1 is GTSNPN and CDR2 is SVGIG (reference sequence). The CDR3 extends over 14 amino acids. The V end was cut by 7 bases, the J end by 8 bases, with 21 bases between. CDR3 amino acids: CASKAGLASDEQFF. CDR3 DNA sequence: TGTGCCTCTAAAGCGGGCCTGGCGTCCGATGAGCAGTTCTTC.